Listed below are T cell receptor beta chains from one sample, sequenced in a study of T cell clonotyping in hematopoietic cell transplantation. Measured with immunoSEQ multiplex PCR; TCRdb has only the in-frame clones, and not every one. Counted here are 65,000 to 75,000 clones, approximately 94% occurring once; the ten biggest clones make up about 1.5%. Specimen: peripheral blood mononuclear cells. The source is a man aged 50 to 60 in good health. Some clones in this sample may be carry-over from other donors' samples. Each CDR3 is given with its conserved first and last residue. Each record gives: D gene, clone size, J gene, V gene, CDR3 protein, CDR3 DNA. The D gene is left open where the match is weak. Expanded clones are given a class, and other clones once, few, many or no size at all.

NA NA TRBJ1-1 TRBV28 CASSSTGVNTEAFF TGTGCCAGCAGTTCGACCGGGGTGAACACTGAAGCTTTCTTT
NA NA TRBJ2-2 TRBV2 CASSEARHGTGELFF TGTGCCAGCAGTGAAGCCAGGCACGGCACCGGGGAGCTGTTTTTT
NA NA TRBJ2-7 TRBV6-5 CASGFRAYEQYF TGTGCCAGCGGGTTTCGCGCCTACGAGCAGTACTTC
NA NA TRBJ2-2 TRBV7-9 CASSYTGNTGELFF TGTGCCAGCAGCTATACAGGGAACACCGGGGAGCTGTTTTTT
TRBD1 NA TRBJ1-2 TRBV28 CASSFVGQGSGGYTF TGTGCCAGCAGTTTCGTGGGACAGGGGTCTGGAGGCTACACCTTC
NA NA TRBJ2-7 TRBV29-1 CSVVGGGNEQYF TGCAGCGTTGTAGGAGGGGGCAACGAGCAGTACTTC
NA NA TRBJ1-5 TRBV28 CVTSRGHSNQPQHF TGTGTCACCTCGCGGGGCCATAGCAATCAGCCCCAGCATTTT
TRBD1 NA TRBJ1-2 TRBV5-1 CASSSGDRGVRGYTF TGCGCCAGCAGCTCCGGGGACAGGGGTGTACGCGGCTACACCTTC
NA NA TRBJ2-2 TRBV29-1 CSVGRDTGELFF TGCAGCGTCGGGCGGGACACCGGGGAGCTGTTTTTT
NA NA TRBJ2-1 TRBV30 CAWRLADNEQFF TGTGCCTGGAGATTAGCGGACAATGAGCAGTTCTTC
NA NA TRBJ2-7 TRBV5-1 CASSIHRAPYEQYF TGCGCCAGCTCTATACACAGGGCCCCTTACGAGCAGTACTTC
NA NA TRBJ2-7 TRBV6-1 CASSVAGGGYEQYF TGTGCCAGCAGTGTGGCAGGGGGAGGGTACGAGCAGTACTTC
NA NA TRBJ1-4 TRBV9 CASSVGSGDEKLFF TGTGCCAGCAGCGTAGGGTCAGGGGATGAAAAACTGTTTTTT
NA NA TRBJ2-1 TRBV9 CASSLSSGAYNEQFF TGTGCCAGCAGCCTCTCCTCGGGAGCTTACAATGAGCAGTTCTTC
NA NA TRBJ1-6 TRBV6-6 CASSPTTYSPLHF TGTGCCAGCAGTCCAACTACTTATTCACCCCTCCACTTT
NA NA TRBJ1-1 TRBV27 CASSPRPVGLKDTEAFF TGTGCCAGCAGTCCCCGGCCAGTGGGATTGAAGGACACTGAAGCTTTCTTT
TRBD1 NA TRBJ1-2 TRBV6-5 CASRRQGGYGYTF TGTGCCAGCAGACGACAGGGCGGCTATGGCTACACCTTC
NA NA TRBJ2-3 TRBV6-1 CASSSVRDGDTQYF TGTGCCAGCAGTTCGGTCAGGGACGGGGATACGCAGTATTTT
NA NA TRBJ2-3 TRBV7-2 CASSETDSTDTQYF TGTGCCAGCAGCGAGACAGATAGCACAGATACGCAGTATTTT
NA NA TRBJ2-7 TRBV9 CASSARGGSYEQYF TGTGCCAGCAGCGCGCGGGGCGGATCCTACGAGCAGTACTTC
NA NA TRBJ2-7 TRBV28 CASSSWSYEQYF TGTGCCAGCAGTTCCTGGTCCTACGAGCAGTACTTC
NA once TRBJ1-1 TRBV7-9 CASSSPGGTEAFF TGTGCCAGCAGCTCGCCGGGGGGCACTGAAGCTTTCTTT
NA NA TRBJ2-3 TRBV2 CASSEVISSTDTQYF TGTGCCAGCAGTGAAGTAATCTCCAGCACAGATACGCAGTATTTT
TRBD1 NA TRBJ2-5 TRBV2 CASRGQGRTQYF TGTGCCAGCCGGGGACAGGGGAGGACCCAGTACTTC
NA NA TRBJ2-2 TRBV4-3 CASSLGTGELFF TGCGCCAGCAGTTTAGGGACCGGGGAGCTGTTTTTT
TRBD1 NA TRBJ2-7 TRBV5-1 CASSTPGTVYEQYF TGCGCCAGCAGCACTCCCGGGACAGTCTACGAGCAGTACTTC
NA NA TRBJ1-6 TRBV5-4 CASSLGLSQAGSPLHF TGTGCCAGCAGCTTGGGGTTGTCGCAGGCCGGTTCACCCCTCCACTTT
NA NA TRBJ2-2 TRBV28 CASSLTLANTGELFF TGTGCCAGCAGTTTGACTCTAGCGAACACCGGGGAGCTGTTTTTT
TRBD1 NA TRBJ2-2 TRBV10-3 CAIRRQGQGTGELFF TGTGCCATCAGGAGACAGGGACAGGGGACCGGGGAGCTGTTTTTT
TRBD1 few TRBJ1-6 TRBV27 CASRTMDRGQNSPLHF TGTGCCAGCAGGACGATGGACAGGGGGCAGAATTCACCCCTCCACTTT
TRBD1 once TRBJ2-7 TRBV11-1 CASSARRGQGSYEQYF TGTGCCAGCAGCGCCCGACGCGGACAGGGCTCCTACGAGCAGTACTTC
TRBD1 NA TRBJ1-2 TRBV7-9 CASSLSGTGNDYGYTF TGTGCCAGCAGCTTATCGGGGACAGGGAATGACTATGGCTACACCTTC
TRBD1 NA TRBJ1-5 TRBV30 CAWSQGQGASQPQHF TGTGCCTGGAGTCAGGGACAGGGGGCCAGTCAGCCCCAGCATTTT
NA NA TRBJ1-5 TRBV11-2 CASSLSEGQPQHF TGTGCCAGCAGCCTGAGTGAAGGTCAGCCCCAGCATTTT
NA NA TRBJ2-5 TRBV2 CASSEVAGQETQYF TGTGCCAGCAGTGAAGTTGCAGGCCAAGAGACCCAGTACTTC
TRBD1 NA TRBJ2-7 TRBV27 CASSLSTGGYEQYF TGTGCCAGCAGTTTATCAACAGGGGGCTACGAGCAGTACTTC
NA NA TRBJ2-7 TRBV19 CASSIDTSPYEQYF TGTGCCAGTAGTATCGACACGTCCCCCTACGAGCAGTACTTC
TRBD1 NA TRBJ1-1 TRBV30 CAWSTGGNTEAFF TGTGCCTGGAGCACAGGGGGGAACACTGAAGCTTTCTTT
TRBD1 NA TRBJ1-5 TRBV4-2 CARAPDRELCNQPQHF TGTGCCAGAGCACCGGACAGGGAGCTCTGCAATCAGCCCCAGCATTTT
NA NA TRBJ2-1 TRBV7-9 CASTPQRAGSHNEQFF TGTGCCAGCACCCCTCAACGCGCAGGCTCGCACAATGAGCAGTTCTTC
NA NA TRBJ2-3 TRBV7-2 CASSLAPGGREATDTQYF TGTGCCAGCAGTCTTGCCCCCGGAGGCAGGGAGGCAACAGATACGCAGTATTTT
NA NA TRBJ1-2 TRBV19 CASSIAGQTYYGYTF TGTGCCAGTAGTATAGCTGGACAGACATACTATGGCTACACCTTC
NA NA TRBJ1-1 TRBV5-1 CASSGEDTEAFF TGCGCCAGCAGCGGGGAAGACACTGAAGCTTTCTTT
NA NA TRBJ1-1 TRBV5-1 CASSLRDSTEAFF TGCGCCAGCAGCCTACGGGATTCCACTGAAGCTTTCTTT
NA NA TRBJ2-3 TRBV28 CASSPVPDTQYF TGTGCCAGCAGTCCCGTACCAGATACGCAGTATTTT
TRBD1 once TRBJ2-7 TRBV19 CASSRPQQPNRDRNLYEQYF TGTGCCAGTAGTAGGCCCCAACAACCTAACCGGGACAGGAATCTCTACGAGCAGTACTTC
NA NA TRBJ2-3 TRBV9 CASSAGGTDTQYF TGTGCCAGCAGCGCAGGGGGGACAGATACGCAGTATTTT
TRBD2 NA TRBJ2-5 TRBV5-8 CASGELAGLYQETQYF TGTGCCAGCGGGGAGCTAGCGGGACTTTACCAAGAGACCCAGTACTTC
NA NA TRBJ2-7 TRBV2 CASSEAVGAVPYEQYF TGTGCCAGCAGTGAAGCCGTGGGAGCAGTTCCCTACGAGCAGTACTTC
NA NA TRBJ2-7 TRBV5-1 CASSFSPATYEQYF TGCGCCAGCAGCTTTAGCCCCGCGACCTACGAGCAGTACTTC
TRBD2 NA TRBJ2-7 TRBV4-3 CASSQDWVTSGSRRYEQYF TGCGCCAGCAGCCAAGACTGGGTAACTAGCGGGAGCAGGCGTTACGAGCAGTACTTC
NA NA TRBJ1-1 TRBV7-6 CASSSGQPMNTEAFF TGTGCCAGCAGCTCCGGACAGCCCATGAACACTGAAGCTTTCTTT
TRBD2 NA TRBJ2-7 TRBV7-3 CASSLTGLAGFHEQYF TGTGCCAGCAGCTTAACTGGACTAGCGGGTTTCCACGAGCAGTACTTC
NA NA TRBJ1-5 TRBV5-1 CASSLGQENQPQHF TGCGCCAGCAGCTTGGGGCAGGAAAATCAGCCCCAGCATTTT
NA NA TRBJ1-2 TRBV11-2 CASSLDGGGPVYYGYTF TGTGCCAGCAGCTTAGATGGCGGGGGGCCTGTATACTATGGCTACACCTTC
TRBD1 NA TRBJ2-7 TRBV6-5 CASSAGTGSYEQYF TGTGCCAGCAGTGCGGGGACAGGTTCCTACGAGCAGTACTTC
NA NA TRBJ2-5 TRBV5-1 CASNTRGGIGETQYF TGCGCCAGCAACACTAGAGGGGGTATAGGCGAGACCCAGTACTTC
TRBD1 NA TRBJ1-2 TRBV28 CASSGTRDSLNYGYTF TGTGCCAGCAGTGGTACGAGGGACAGTCTAAACTATGGCTACACCTTC
TRBD1 once TRBJ1-5 TRBV28 CASFTALTGARNQPQHF TGTGCCAGCTTCACGGCCCTGACAGGGGCCCGCAATCAGCCCCAGCATTTT
TRBD2 NA TRBJ2-1 TRBV12-5 CASGLVVSSGYNEQFF TGTGCTAGTGGTTTGGTAGTCTCTAGCGGGTATAATGAGCAGTTCTTC